Listed here are 25 T cell receptor beta chains from one sample, sequenced in a study of immune characterization of retroperitoneal liposarcoma. TCRdb re-called the PCR reads with MiXCR, one entry per CDR3 protein. The table shows under 15,000 distinct CDR3 sequences, with 40% to 50% occurring only once. The sample taken for sequencing was tumor tissue. The source is a female donor with retroperitoneal liposarcoma.

The genes are TRBV12-3 or TRBV12-4 and TRBJ2-7; 9 bases map to TRBD2. Trimming took 4 bases from V and 3 from J; bases not matched to a gene: 7. The CDR3 loop spans 15 amino acids. DNA of the CDR3: TGTGCCAGCAGTTACTTAGCGGGAGTTCTCTACGAGCAGTACTTC. Protein product: CASSYLAGVLYEQYF.

The sample holds a few counts of this clonotype. The CDR3 is CASSYGTSGSGEQYF. The CDR3 nucleotides are TGTGCCAGCAGTTACGGGACTAGCGGGAGTGGTGAGCAGTACTTC. The rearrangement links TRBV12-3 or TRBV12-4 to TRBJ2-3; 14 bases are shared with TRBD2. The DNA end is more similar to TRBJ2-7, so the J call may be wrong. CDR3 size: 15 residues.

The CDR3 sequence is CASSFLAGGQETQFF. The CDR3 DNA reads TGTGCCAGCAGTTTCCTAGCGGGAGGACAAGAGACCCAGTTCTTC. The chain is built from TRBV11-3 and TRBJ2-1, with 11 bases lining up with TRBD2. CDR1 is SGHNT and CDR2 is YENEEA in the germline V gene. V dropped 6 bases and J dropped 13; count of bases not matched to a gene: 14. CDR3 length: 15 residues.

There are a few counts of this clonotype. V and J are TRBV6-1 and TRBJ1-3, with unresolved D. Germline assignment: CDR1 MNHNS and CDR2 SASEGT. CDR3 length: 14 residues. Trimming shortened V by 2 bases and J by 1 base, and 6 bases separated the two germline ends. The CDR3 region is CASSEKWSGNTIYF. CDR3 bases: TGTGCCAGCAGTGAAAAGTGGTCTGGAAACACCATATATTTT.

The V call is TRBV6-1, the J call TRBJ1-1, with TRBD1 as a possible D gene (6 bases). V lost 6 bases and J lost 0, with 11 bases in between. The CDR3 is 14 residues long. Germline CDR1 MNHNS, CDR2 SASEGT. Written as DNA, the CDR3 is TGTGCCAGCAGACCTGGGACATTGAACACTGAAGCTTTCTTT. It is translated as CASRPGTLNTEAFF.

V is TRBV6-6 and J is TRBJ2-1; D is perhaps TRBD2 (6 bases). This CDR3 contains 15 residues. CDR1 MNHNY and CDR2 SVGAGI come from the germline V gene (reference sequence). V was clipped by 0 bases and J by 6 bases, with 12 bases between them. CDR3 sequence reads: CASSYSLAMINEQFF. CDR3 nucleotide sequence: TGTGCCAGCAGTTACTCACTAGCAATGATCAATGAGCAGTTCTTC.

Note on this clonotype: Lacking the conserved final phenylalanine or tryptophan, this CDR3 likely reflects a read error. No DNA is shown, since the ends of the CDR3 on it are uncertain; the CDR3 is the one TCRdb lists. The chain is built from TRBV7-2 and TRBJ2-4; the table's D gene call, TRBD2, was not cross checked with the DNA. Both ends counted, the CDR3 spans 17 residues. The germline gives CDR1 SGHTA, CDR2 FQGNSA. CDR3 in amino acids: CASSPIPGLAGRMSSTS.

V gene TRBV7-6 combines with J gene TRBJ1-1, with D possibly matching TRBD1 (5 bases). The CDR3 has 14 amino acids. CDR1 and CDR2 from the germline V gene are SGHVS and FNYEAQ. V was clipped by 6 bases and J by 1 base, with 12 bases between them. CDR3 loop: CASSYLGGNTEAFF. The CDR3 bases are TGTGCCAGCAGTTACCTCGGGGGGAACACTGAAGCTTTCTTT.

In its sample, this clonotype was seen many times. This clone may be a read error of a much larger clone one base away. This rearrangement joins TRBV7-6 to TRBJ2-1; possibly TRBD1 for D (6 bases). CDR1 is SGHVS and CDR2 is FNYEAQ in the germline V gene. V was shortened by 1 base and J by 10 bases, with 17 bases between the two germline ends. The CDR3 totals 15 residues. The CDR3 sequence: CASSLGRGFSYEQFF. For the CDR3, the DNA is TGTGCCAGCAGCTTAGGCAGGGGATTCTCCTACGAGCAGTTCTTC.

For this clonotype: A much larger clone differs from this one at a single base, so this may be a read error. This chain's CDR3 is CASRPAGAGANVLTF. CDR3 sequence (DNA): TGTGCCAGCAGACCCGCCGGGGCCGGGGCCAACGTCCTGACTTTC. This sequence joins TRBV6-1 and TRBJ2-6; D is tentatively TRBD1 or TRBD2 (5 bases each). V lost 6 bases to trimming and J lost 4 bases, with 13 bases between them. Per the germline V gene, CDR1 is MNHNS and CDR2 is SASEGT. This CDR3 spans 15 amino acids.

This clonotype was counted only a few times. This rearrangement joins TRBV6-5 to TRBJ2-1; 11 bases agree with TRBD2. Germline-derived CDR1 and CDR2 are MNHEY and SVGAGI. Trimming took 2 bases from V and 10 from J; bases not matched to a gene: 4. CDR3 length: 14 residues. The CDR3 region is CASSYGTSGYEQFF. In DNA, the CDR3 is TGTGCCAGCAGTTACGGGACTAGCGGCTACGAGCAGTTCTTC.

Points on this clonotype: The CDR3 does not end in the conserved phenylalanine or tryptophan, so this is likely a read error. The chain carries TRBV6-1 and TRBJ1-6, with 8 positions matching TRBD1. The CDR3 spans 16 residues. Germline-derived CDR1 and CDR2 are MNHNS and SASEGT. Here the CDR3 DNA reads TGTGCCAGCAGTCCCCAGGGGGCGGCTCTATATTCCCCCCTCCACTTG. This translates into CASSPQGAALYSPLHL.

This chain links TRBV12-3 or TRBV12-4 with TRBJ2-7; no definite D call. This CDR3 is built from 12 residues. V shed 3 bases and J shed 7 bases, with 10 bases lying between them. The CDR3 loop reads CASSFDPSEQYF. The DNA for the CDR3 is TGTGCCAGCAGTTTCGATCCCAGTGAGCAGTACTTC.

This clonotype was picked up a small number of times. J is TRBJ2-1 and V is TRBV7-2; no clear D. The CDR3 spans 14 residues. Trimming removed 5 bases from V and 10 bases from J, with 18 bases in between. Germline lookup yields CDR1 SGHTA and CDR2 FQGNSA. The CDR3 spells CASSRDQAYYEQFF. Written as DNA, the CDR3 is TGTGCCAGCAGCCGTGATCAGGCGTACTACGAGCAGTTCTTC.

The table lists this clonotype with many counts. The CDR3 region has the DNA TGTGCCAGCAGCCCCTCTAGACAGGGGGGTGTGGAGACCCAGTTCTTC. Residues: CASSPSRQGGVETQFF. The chain uses TRBV7-8 and TRBJ2-1; 9 bases fit TRBD1. The CDR3 extends over 16 amino acids. V dropped 5 bases and J dropped 13; count of bases not matched to a gene: 18. CDR1 SGHVS and CDR2 FQNEAQ come from the germline V gene.

By share of the sample, this clonotype is medium-sized. The genes are TRBV6-1 and TRBJ2-3; 12 nucleotides line up with TRBD1. The J call is in doubt because the DNA end fits TRBJ2-7 better. CDR1 and CDR2 from the germline V gene are MNHNS and SASEGT. The CDR3 spans 14 residues. The CDR3 region is CASLGTGGGYEQYF. CDR3 coding DNA: TGTGCCTCGCTCGGGACAGGGGGCGGGTACGAGCAGTACTTC.

The chain is built from TRBV6-1 and TRBJ1-1; no definite D call. This CDR3 is 12 amino acids long. Germline CDR1 and CDR2: MNHNS and SASEGT. V lost 6 bases and J lost 1, with 6 bases in between. CDR3 region: CASRKGNTEAFF. CDR3 DNA sequence: TGTGCCAGCAGAAAAGGGAACACTGAAGCTTTCTTT.

As for this clonotype: The junction departs from germline at one end; a sequencing error may be responsible. The chain joins TRBV27 to TRBJ2-1; possible D gene TRBD1, 6 bases. From germline, CDR1 is MNHEY and CDR2 SMNVEV (reference sequence). There are 10 residues in the CDR3. The DNA of the CDR3 is TGTACCAGCAGTGGACAGACCCAGTTCTTC. This sequence encodes CTSSGQTQFF.

This sequence joins TRBV7-2 and TRBJ2-1; possible D gene TRBD2, 6 bases. The CDR3 has 14 amino acids. CDR1 is SGHTA and CDR2 is FQGNSA in the germline V gene. The V end lost 6 bases, the J end lost 10 bases, and 19 bases lay between the germline ends. The CDR3 protein is CASRPGRSSYEQFF. The CDR3 DNA reads as TGTGCCAGCAGGCCTGGGAGGAGCTCCTACGAGCAGTTCTTC.

This clonotype is deemed medium-sized. The rearrangement uses TRBV6-6 and TRBJ2-3, with D unresolved. Judging by the DNA end, TRBJ2-7 fits better; the J call may be wrong. The CDR3 consists of 14 residues. Germline lookup yields CDR1 MNHNY and CDR2 SVGAGI (reference sequence). The CDR3 reads CASSYMVGSYEQYF. The CDR3 nucleotides read TGTGCCAGCAGTTACATGGTGGGGTCCTACGAGCAGTACTTC.

The V and J genes are TRBV6-5 and TRBJ2-3, with 8 bases fitting TRBD2. The closer fit of TRBJ2-7 to the DNA end suggests the J call may be wrong. CDR1 and CDR2 (germline): MNHEY, SVGAGI. The CDR3 loop spans 13 amino acids. CDR3 in amino acids: CASRRAGGYEQYF. The CDR3 DNA sequence: TGTGCCAGTCGTAGGGCGGGGGGTTACGAGCAGTACTTC.

The V gene is TRBV7-3, the J gene TRBJ1-1, with D perhaps TRBD1 (6 bases). CDR1 SGHTA and CDR2 FQGTGA come from the germline V gene. The V end was cut by 10 bases, the J end by 0 bases, with 12 bases between. This CDR3 is 13 amino acids long. CDR3: CATSRDMNTEAFF. The DNA for the CDR3 is TGTGCCACCTCCAGGGACATGAACACTGAAGCTTTCTTT.

CDR3 nucleotide sequence: TGTGCCAGCAGTCCCAAACTAGCGGGAAGCTACAATGAGCAGTTCTTC. This encodes CASSPKLAGSYNEQFF. This sequence joins TRBV27 and TRBJ2-1; 10 bases match TRBD2. J was trimmed by 3 bases and V by 5 bases; bases with no gene match: 7. The germline CDR1 and CDR2 sequences are MNHEY and SMNVEV (reference sequence). The CDR3 contains 16 residues.

The rearrangement links TRBV6-1 to TRBJ2-7; TRBD1 agrees at 10 bases. This CDR3 has 13 amino acids. Per the germline V gene, CDR1 is MNHNS and CDR2 is SASEGT. V was pared by 5 bases and J by 7 bases, with 5 bases of the junction left unmatched. CDR3 loop: CASSRQGAAEQYF. DNA for the CDR3: TGTGCCAGCAGTCGACAGGGGGCGGCGGAGCAGTACTTC.

This chain joins TRBV7-1 and TRBJ2-4, with unresolved D. The J call is in doubt because the DNA end fits TRBJ2-5 better. TRBV7-1 falls under the ORF class, with uncertain function. This CDR3 is 13 amino acids long. As DNA, the CDR3 is TGTGCCAGCACCGGACCTTTTCAAGAGACCCAGTACTTC. It translates to CASTGPFQETQYF.